Below, one T cell receptor beta chain is given with its context. The sample is drawn from a study of OX40 agonist ivuxolimab in advanced cancers. Autoimmune disease history or systemic immunosuppression disqualified patients. This table comes from immunoSEQ multiplex PCR, and its TCRdb copy is limited to in-frame clones, with some not included. The repertoire holds roughly 72,000 clones, just under 95% seen once, with around 14% in the top ten. The material sequenced was CD4+ or CD8+ T cells sorted from blood, taken in a trial of the OX40 agonist ivuxolimab. The sequence was obtained from an adult with an advanced solid tumor such as melanoma, head and neck, liver or kidney cancer.

CDR3 region: CASSQDGGALSDTQYF. DNA of the CDR3: TGCGCCAGCAGCCAAGACGGGGGGGCCTTGTCAGATACGCAGTATTTT. The chain links TRBV4-1 to TRBJ2-3; 8 bases are a match to TRBD2. This CDR3 is 16 amino acids long. CDR1 is MGHRA, CDR2 YSYEKL, per germline. Trimming removed 0 bases from V and 4 bases from J; junction bases left unmatched: 6.